A single sample is the source of the 7 T cell receptor beta chains below, sequenced in a study of cytomegalovirus exposure and HLA in healthy donors. PCR employed 60 Vbeta and 13 Jbeta primers. Method: immunoSEQ multiplex PCR; TCRdb's copy keeps in-frame clones and lacks some. This table holds around 92,000 clones, 80% found once. Material: PBMCs. These receptors all stem from a man younger than 35 in good health and CMV-seronegative.

The chain combines TRBV13 with TRBJ2-7; TRBD1 might be the D (5 bases). The CDR3 contains 15 residues. V dropped 5 bases and J dropped 1 base, with 15 bases sitting between them. Germline CDR1 and CDR2: PRHDT and FYEKMQ (reference sequence). This CDR3 reads CASSPRQSPSYEQYF. CDR3 bases: TGTGCCAGCAGCCCCAGACAGTCCCCTTCCTACGAGCAGTACTTC. Based on the CDR3 plus reference TRBV13 and TRBJ2-7, the full variable domain is AAGVIQSPRHLIKEKRETATLKCYPIPRHDTVYWYQQGPGQDPQFLISFYEKMQSDKGSIPDRFSAQQFSDYHSELNMSSLELGDSALYFCASSPRQSPSYEQYFGPGTRLTVT.

The J gene is TRBJ2-2, the V gene TRBV19, with D possibly being TRBD1 (6 bases). This CDR3 comprises 14 residues. Germline V gene data show CDR1 as LNHDA and CDR2 as SQIVND (reference sequence). V was shortened by 7 bases and J by 7 bases, with 16 bases between the two germline ends. The CDR3 sequence is CASKKTGRGGELFF. The CDR3 coding sequence is TGTGCCAGTAAAAAGACAGGTCGCGGCGGGGAGCTGTTTTTT.

The chain has TRBV5-1 and TRBJ2-5, with 10 nucleotides matching TRBD2. V gave up 8 bases and J gave up 5 bases; unmatched junction bases: 9. CDR1 and CDR2 from the germline V gene are SGHRS and YFSETQ. CDR3 length: 14 residues. The CDR3 region has the DNA TGCGCCAGTTCGGCGCTAGCGGGGGTCGAGACCCAGTACTTC. It is translated as CASSALAGVETQYF. Using reference TRBV5-1 and TRBJ2-5 for the parts outside the CDR3, the full variable domain is KAGVTQTPRYLIKTRGQQVTLSCSPISGHRSVSWYQQTPGQGLQFLFEYFSETQRNKGNFPGRFSGRQFSNSRSEMNVSTLELGDSALYLCASSALAGVETQYFGPGTRLLVL.

The CDR3 nucleotides read TGTGCCGGCCGAGGACAGATGAACACCGGGGAGCTGTTTTTT. Its protein product is CAGRGQMNTGELFF. The chain has TRBV6-4 and TRBJ2-2; D may be TRBD1 (6 bases). This CDR3 contains 14 residues. The germline V gene has CDR1 MRHNA and CDR2 SNTAGT. Trimming removed 11 bases at V and 1 base at J, with 14 bases between.

This chain joins TRBV7-3 and TRBJ1-1, with 9 bases matching TRBD1. After removal of 4 bases from V and 8 bases from J, the junction contained 5 bases not matched to a gene. The CDR3 covers 13 residues. In germline, CDR1 is SGHTA, CDR2 FQGTGA. The chain's CDR3 is CASSSGQGLEAFF. CDR3 DNA sequence: TGTGCCAGCAGCTCGGGACAGGGATTAGAAGCTTTCTTT.

This clone was counted a single time. V gene TRBV6-5 combines with J gene TRBJ1-1, with 9 positions matching TRBD1. The CDR3 loop spans 15 amino acids. Looked up from germline, CDR1 is MNHEY and CDR2 is SVGAGI. Unmatched junction bases numbered 2, after V lost 3 bases and J lost 0 bases. The CDR3, as DNA: TGTGCCAGCAGTTATCGGGACAGGGTGAACACTGAAGCTTTCTTT. Translated: CASSYRDRVNTEAFF.

The chain carries TRBV7-7 and TRBJ2-1, with TRBD1 identical over 11 bases. The trim removed 5 bases at V and 7 bases at J, leaving 7 bases unmatched. The CDR3 loop spans 15 amino acids. CDR1 SSHAT and CDR2 FNYEAQ come from the germline V gene (reference sequence). In nucleotides, the CDR3 is TGTGCCAGCAGCCGGGGACAGGGGGAAGGAAATGAGCAGTTCTTC. This translates into CASSRGQGEGNEQFF.